Presented here are 15 T cell receptor beta chains from one specimen sequenced in a study of long-term antiretroviral therapy in people with HIV. Version v3.0 of the immunoSEQ assay ran at survey level. Assay: immunoSEQ multiplex PCR; the TCRdb copy retains only in-frame clones and omits some. Among roughly 30,000 clones listed, 85% to 90% were seen once. The sample here was unsorted PBMCs, taken 3.2 years before starting antiretroviral therapy. The receptors stem from a man aged 45-65 years with HIV.

The V gene is TRBV5-6, the J gene TRBJ1-5; the D gene is possibly TRBD1 (6 bases). The V gene's germline CDR1 is SGHDT and CDR2 YYEEEE. The length of the CDR3 is 15 residues. The V gene lost 4 bases and the J gene lost 5 bases, with 16 bases spanning the gap. CDR3 bases: TGTGCCAGCAGCCAAACAGGGCAAGGTGATCAGCCCCAGCATTTT. As protein: CASSQTGQGDQPQHF.

To note about this clone: This sample includes further DNA sequences coding for the same CDR3. The rearrangement joins TRBV6-1 to TRBJ1-5, with a tentative D call TRBD1 (5 bases). The CDR3 consists of 13 residues. Per germline, CDR1 MNHNS and CDR2 SASEGT. Trimming removed 6 bases at V and 3 bases at J, with 9 bases between. CDR3 nucleotide sequence: TGTGCCAGCAGGACAGTCTCCAATCAGCCCCAGCATTTT. This encodes CASRTVSNQPQHF.

The chain has TRBV19 and TRBJ1-1, with 11 positions matching TRBD1. The V gene's germline CDR1 is LNHDA and CDR2 SQIVND (reference sequence). The CDR3 runs to 14 residues. V lost 6 bases, J lost 5 bases, and 5 bases stayed unmatched. The chain's CDR3 is CASSYRDRGTEAFF. In nucleotides, the CDR3 is TGTGCCAGTAGCTATCGGGACAGGGGGACTGAAGCTTTCTTT. The complete variable domain, with remaining parts taken from reference TRBV19 and TRBJ1-1, reads DGGITQSPKYLFRKEGQNVTLSCEQNLNHDAMYWYRQDPGQGLRLIYYSQIVNDFQKGDIAEGYSVSREKKESFPLTVTSAQKNPTAFYLCASSYRDRGTEAFFGQGTRLTVV.

The chain joins TRBV7-2 to TRBJ1-2; TRBD1 matches at 9 bases. The V segment lost 5 bases and the J segment 7 bases; nucleotides outside the gene matches: 5. The CDR3 has 13 residues. Germline CDR1 SGHTA, CDR2 FQGNSA. The CDR3 DNA reads as TGTGCCAGCAGCCCAGGGACAGGGCGTGGCTACACCTTC. Residues: CASSPGTGRGYTF.

This chain connects TRBV5-5 to TRBJ1-2; D remains ambiguous. Trimming cost V 3 bases and J 0 bases, with 12 bases left between them. Germline V gives CDR1 SGHKS, CDR2 YYEKEE (reference sequence). The CDR3 has 15 amino acids. This CDR3 is CASSSGPDPNYGYTF. CDR3 nucleotide sequence: TGTGCCAGCAGCTCAGGACCTGATCCTAACTATGGCTACACCTTC.

CDR3 in DNA: TGTGCCAGCAGCCTCCGACTAGCGGGGGGGCCTTGGGAGCAGTACTTC. This sequence encodes CASSLRLAGGPWEQYF. J is TRBJ2-7 and V is TRBV7-2, with 14 bases matching TRBD2. Germline lookup yields CDR1 SGHTA and CDR2 FQGNSA. Losses at the gene ends were 5 bases for V and 7 bases for J; bases not matched to a gene: 10. The CDR3 runs 16 residues.

The chain couples TRBV18 to TRBJ1-5, with a tentative D call TRBD1 (5 bases). CDR1 and CDR2 from the germline V gene are KGHSH and LQKENI. V was shortened by 0 bases and J by 0 bases, with 12 bases between the two germline ends. CDR3 length: 17 amino acids. The CDR3 coding sequence is TGTGCCAGCTCACCACCCCAGGGAGCATATAGCAATCAGCCCCAGCATTTT. This gives the protein CASSPPQGAYSNQPQHF.

The chain has TRBV7-8 and TRBJ1-1; no definite D call. The CDR3 extends over 12 amino acids. V was cut by 5 bases and J by 10 bases, with 14 bases left in between. Germline V CDR1 and CDR2: SGHVS, FQNEAQ. Here the CDR3 DNA reads TGTGCCAGCAGCCCAAGGACCGGCGGAGCTTTCTTT. Amino acid sequence: CASSPRTGGAFF.

This chain uses TRBV6-5 with TRBJ2-7, with no clear D. This CDR3 has 15 residues. Germline-derived CDR1 and CDR2 are MNHEY and SVGAGI. Deletions cut 1 base from V and 0 bases from J, with 10 bases between. The CDR3 DNA reads TGTGCCAGCAGTTACTATTACGGCACCTCCTACGAGCAGTACTTC. Amino acids: CASSYYYGTSYEQYF.

The rearrangement links TRBV29-1 to TRBJ2-1; 8 positions match TRBD2. The V gene end was trimmed by 0 bases and the J gene end by 7 bases; junction bases not matched to a gene: 8. Germline values: CDR1 SQVTM, CDR2 ANQGSEA. The CDR3 runs to 15 residues. This CDR3 reads CSVEDYGGASNEQFF. CDR3 in DNA: TGCAGCGTTGAAGACTACGGGGGGGCCAGTAATGAGCAGTTCTTC.

The V gene is TRBV7-8, the J gene TRBJ2-3; possibly TRBD1 for D (5 bases). The CDR3 is 17 residues long. V lost 5 bases and J lost 1, with 19 bases in between. Germline-derived CDR1 and CDR2 are SGHVS and FQNEAQ. CDR3 protein: CASSGSRGDLGTDTQYF. The CDR3 region has the DNA TGTGCCAGCAGCGGAAGTAGGGGCGATTTAGGCACAGATACGCAGTATTTT. Based on the CDR3 plus reference TRBV7-8 and TRBJ2-3, the full variable domain is GAGVSQSPRYKVAKRGQDVALRCDPISGHVSLFWYQQALGQGPEFLTYFQNEAQLDKSGLPSDRFFAERPEGSVSTLKIQRTQQEDSAVYLCASSGSRGDLGTDTQYFGPGTRLTVL.

The genes are TRBV28 and TRBJ1-1; weak D call: TRBD1 (5 bases). V dropped 5 bases and J dropped 2 bases, with 15 bases sitting between them. Germline-derived CDR1 and CDR2 are MDHEN and SYDVKM. The CDR3 is made up of 15 amino acids. In DNA, the CDR3 is TGTGCCAGCAGTAAGAGGGGATCCAAAAACACTGAAGCTTTCTTT. Translation gives CASSKRGSKNTEAFF.

The V gene is TRBV7-9, the J gene TRBJ2-3; D is ambiguous. This CDR3 contains 15 residues. Looked up from germline, CDR1 is SEHNR and CDR2 is FQNEAQ (reference sequence). Trimming removed 3 bases from V and 0 bases from J, with 10 bases in between. For the CDR3, the DNA is TGTGCCAGCAGCTTGGGTCTTCCTAGCACAGATACGCAGTATTTT. Its protein product is CASSLGLPSTDTQYF.

V usage is TRBV5-1 and J usage is TRBJ2-2; the D gene could be TRBD1 or TRBD2 (6 bases each). The length of the CDR3 is 14 residues. Per germline, CDR1 SGHRS and CDR2 YFSETQ. Trimming cost V 4 bases and J 3 bases, with 10 bases left between them. The CDR3 here is CASSEGGHTGELFF. The CDR3 bases are TGCGCCAGCAGCGAGGGGGGCCACACCGGGGAGCTGTTTTTT.

This clone was counted a single time. V gene TRBV30 combines with J gene TRBJ1-5; D ambiguous. Germline-derived CDR1 and CDR2 are GTSNPN and SVGIG (reference sequence). Between the trimmed V and J ends, which lost 5 bases and 4 bases, there was a span of 12 bases. This CDR3 spans 13 amino acids. CDR3 loop: CAWARLANQPQHF. CDR3 in DNA: TGTGCCTGGGCGAGACTGGCAAATCAGCCCCAGCATTTT.